Listed below are T cell receptor beta chains from one sample, sequenced in a study of T cells expressing NK-cell markers. No DNA is given; TCRdb re-called the 5' RACE reads and lists each CDR3 protein once. There are 300,000 to 500,000 distinct CDR3 sequences in the sample, with about 10% held by the top ten. What was sequenced was blood T cells: a sorted CD56 or NKG2C T cell subset, CD4+ or CD8+ T cells, or bulk PBMC T cells (not recorded which). Source of these receptors: a woman between 50 and 59 years old in good health. Each CDR3 is given with its conserved first and last residue.

J	V	CDR3
TRBJ2-5	TRBV11-2	CASSPRVRAGQTQYF
TRBJ2-1	TRBV9	CASSVASAGAANEQFF
TRBJ1-4	TRBV11-2	CASSLEMGFTNEKLFF
TRBJ2-5	TRBV28	CASSPPGLAQETQYF
TRBJ2-2	TRBV7-9	CAGAGLATFANTGELFF
TRBJ2-3	TRBV7-9	CASSLDTLGSQYF
TRBJ1-4	TRBV29-1	CSAVWDGNEKLFF
TRBJ2-1	TRBV11-3	CASSLGLAGGIEQFF
TRBJ2-1	TRBV5-1	CASSTAQGCGEQFF
TRBJ2-7	TRBV12-3/TRBV12-4	CASTKEDSSYEQYF
TRBJ2-1	TRBV20-1	CSAGLGLTNEQFF
TRBJ2-3	TRBV5-1	CASSLVGALGGDTQYF
TRBJ1-1	TRBV9	CASSVAGGSSNEAFF
TRBJ2-2	TRBV20-1	CSALTARNTGELFF
TRBJ2-7	TRBV6-5	CASSSTGGELEQYF
TRBJ1-1	TRBV11-3	CASSPHPSSEAFF
TRBJ2-4	TRBV12-3/TRBV12-4	CASRTEGKNIQYF
TRBJ2-2	TRBV7-6	CASSSSGRAETGELFF
TRBJ2-3	TRBV2	CASSSDRVGTDTQYF
TRBJ1-2	TRBV10-3	CAISDLRGYTF